A single sample is the source of the 24 T cell receptor beta chains below, sequenced in a study of T-cell memory formation after mild COVID-19. From the 5' RACE reads, TCRdb called clonotypes with MiXCR, one entry per CDR3 protein. Seen here are a few hundred thousand distinct CDR3 sequences, 15% to 20% observed once, and the top ten hold about 22%. Material: PBMCs or a T cell subset sorted from them (not recorded which). These receptors were taken from a man aged 18 to 35 who had mild COVID-19 (a few samples of this study predate the infection). Cell type and time point are not known.

Written as DNA, the CDR3 is TGTGCCAGCAGACCCCGCCGGGTAGCGGGGTACACAGATACGCAGTATTTT. Protein: CASRPRRVAGYTDTQYF. This chain uses TRBV6-5 with TRBJ2-3, with 8 bases fitting TRBD2. The CDR3 sequence is 17 residues long. With V trimmed by 6 bases and J by 2 bases, 13 bases remained unmatched. The germline V gene encodes CDR1 MNHEY and CDR2 SVGAGI.

The gene calls are TRBV6-1 and TRBJ1-2, with a weak D call TRBD1 (6 bases). Germline V gene sequence: CDR1 MNHNS, CDR2 SASEGT. This CDR3 comprises 11 residues. Trimming took off 8 bases at V and 8 bases at J, with 12 bases between the two ends. The CDR3 is CASGGGGGYTF. CDR3 nucleotide sequence: TGTGCCAGCGGGGGGGGGGGCGGCTACACCTTC.

This clonotype was counted at least ten times. J is TRBJ2-1 and V is TRBV20-1, with TRBD2 matching over 8 bases. The CDR3 consists of 15 residues. V gave up 5 bases and J gave up 2 bases; unmatched junction bases: 8. Germline values: CDR1 DFQATT, CDR2 SNEGSKA (reference sequence). CDR3 sequence: CSAVPGLGPYNEQFF. CDR3 in DNA: TGCAGTGCTGTCCCGGGACTAGGTCCCTACAATGAGCAGTTCTTC.

This rearrangement joins TRBV5-1 to TRBJ2-5; D remains ambiguous. This CDR3 is 15 amino acids long. The germline CDR1 and CDR2 sequences are SGHRS and YFSETQ. The V and J ends lost 5 bases and 4 bases respectively, with 18 bases between them. The CDR3 region is CASSPTWVRAETQYF. The CDR3 bases are TGCGCCAGCAGTCCGACGTGGGTCCGGGCAGAGACCCAGTACTTC.

This clonotype was seen more than once but under ten times. This chain joins TRBV6-2 or TRBV6-3 and TRBJ2-2; unclear D gene. The CDR3 consists of 17 residues. Germline V gene data show CDR1 as MNHEY and CDR2 as SVGEGT. V was pared by 2 bases and J by 1 base, with 14 bases between. The CDR3 region is CASSYLAQRQNTGELFF. The CDR3 nucleotides are TGTGCCAGCAGTTACCTCGCCCAGAGGCAGAACACCGGGGAGCTGTTTTTT.

The chain has TRBV9 and TRBJ2-5; 11 bases match TRBD2. Germline V gives CDR1 SGDLS, CDR2 YYNGEE. The J segment lost 3 bases and the V segment lost 4 bases, leaving 5 bases of the junction unmatched. The CDR3 totals 15 residues. The CDR3 DNA follows: TGTGCCAGCAGCACCGGGACTAGCGGTAAAGAGACCCAGTACTTC. Amino acids: CASSTGTSGKETQYF.

The CDR3 spells CASSEGGLYEQYV. The CDR3 nucleotides read TGTGCCAGCAGTGAAGGTGGACTCTACGAGCAGTACGTC. This rearrangement joins TRBV6-1 to TRBJ2-7; possibly TRBD2 for D (5 bases). The CDR3 is 13 amino acids. CDR1 is MNHNS, CDR2 SASEGT, per germline. V was shortened by 1 base and J by 3 bases, with 7 bases between the two germline ends.

This clonotype has a count of ten or more. The genes are TRBV7-2 and TRBJ2-3; D may be TRBD2 (6 bases). From germline, CDR1 is SGHTA and CDR2 FQGNSA. With 5 bases removed from V and 0 bases from J, the gap between germline ends came to 15 bases. This CDR3 spans 16 amino acids. The CDR3 DNA follows: TGTGCCAGCAGCCCTAGGGGCGGGGATAGCACAGATACGCAGTATTTT. Its translation: CASSPRGGDSTDTQYF.

This clonotype was seen only a few times. The chain has TRBV7-6 and TRBJ2-5; D is undetermined. V was shortened by 1 base and J by 5 bases, with 11 bases between the two germline ends. Germline V lookup: CDR1 SGHVS, CDR2 FNYEAQ. The CDR3 totals 14 residues. In nucleotides, the CDR3 is TGTGCCAGCAGCTTAGAATCCTGGCGGGAGACCCAGTACTTC. The encoded protein is CASSLESWRETQYF.

The rearrangement uses TRBV29-1 and TRBJ2-5; possible D gene TRBD2, 6 bases. With 4 bases removed from V and 2 bases from J, the gap between germline ends came to 17 bases. The CDR3 totals 15 residues. Germline V lookup: CDR1 SQVTM, CDR2 ANQGSEA. CDR3 loop: CSVGRGGAPQETQYF. Here the CDR3 DNA reads TGCAGCGTTGGTAGAGGAGGGGCCCCGCAAGAGACCCAGTACTTC.

The V gene is TRBV7-6, the J gene TRBJ2-7; D is possibly TRBD2 (7 bases). Germline V gene sequence: CDR1 SGHVS, CDR2 FNYEAQ. CDR3 size: 17 residues. With 0 bases removed from V and 1 base from J, the gap between germline ends came to 16 bases. CDR3 loop: CASSLAPRGANSYEQYF. CDR3 DNA: TGTGCCAGCAGCTTAGCCCCTCGGGGGGCGAATTCCTACGAGCAGTACTTC.

This sequence joins TRBV7-9 and TRBJ1-3; the D gene is possibly TRBD1 (6 bases). V lost 2 bases, J lost 3 bases, and 11 bases lay in between. CDR1 is SEHNR and CDR2 is FQNEAQ in the germline V gene (reference sequence). The CDR3 is 15 residues long. As DNA, the CDR3 is TGTGCCAGCAGCTTAACGCAGGGGAGTGGAAACACCATATATTTT. Amino acids: CASSLTQGSGNTIYF.

This clonotype has at least ten counts. The chain recombines TRBV12-3 or TRBV12-4 with TRBJ2-1; D possibly corresponds to TRBD1 (6 bases). V was clipped by 6 bases and J by 2 bases, with 14 bases between them. CDR3 length: 15 amino acids. The CDR3 loop reads CASRAIGTPYNEQFF. As DNA, the CDR3 is TGTGCCAGCAGGGCCATAGGGACACCCTACAATGAGCAGTTCTTC.

This clonotype has only a few counts. J is TRBJ2-4 and V is TRBV11-2; a possible D gene is TRBD1 (6 bases). Germline V gene sequence: CDR1 SGHAT, CDR2 FQNNGV. Trimming shortened V by 2 bases and J by 4 bases, and 9 bases separated the two germline ends. The CDR3 spans 14 residues. The DNA for the CDR3 is TGTGCCAGCAGCTTATGGGACATTAAAAACATTCAGTACTTC. Protein sequence: CASSLWDIKNIQYF.

The J gene is TRBJ1-6, the V gene TRBV5-1; no clear D. CDR1 is SGHRS and CDR2 is YFSETQ in the germline V gene. The CDR3 covers 12 residues. Trimming stripped 6 bases from V and 10 bases from J, with 11 bases between. The CDR3 nucleotides read TGCGCCAGCAAGGGAGAAGGGTCACCCCTCCACTTT. Translation gives CASKGEGSPLHF.

This clonotype was observed a few times. This chain connects TRBV5-1 to TRBJ2-2; the D is unclear. V was clipped by 0 bases and J by 5 bases, with 11 bases between them. CDR1 and CDR2 from the germline V gene are SGHRS and YFSETQ. The CDR3 is 15 residues long. Here the CDR3 DNA reads TGCGCCAGCAGCTTGGAGTGGGTTGGTACCGGGGAGCTGTTTTTT. This gives the protein CASSLEWVGTGELFF.

The chain joins TRBV28 to TRBJ1-5; the D is unclear. This CDR3 contains 13 residues. Germline CDR1 and CDR2: MDHEN and SYDVKM. The V and J ends lost 5 bases and 7 bases respectively, with 12 bases between them. CDR3 residues: CASSPPIVQPQHF. In DNA form, the CDR3 reads TGTGCCAGCAGTCCACCAATAGTCCAGCCCCAGCATTTT. The full variable domain, rest sourced from reference TRBV28 and TRBJ1-5, is DVKVTQSSRYLVKRTGEKVFLECVQDMDHENMFWYRQDPGLGLRLIYFSYDVKMKEKGDIPEGYSVSREKKERFSLILESASTNQTSMYLCASSPPIVQPQHFGDGTRLSIL.

In its sample, this clonotype was seen a few times. This rearrangement joins TRBV9 to TRBJ2-6, with a weak D call TRBD1 (5 bases). From germline, CDR1 is SGDLS and CDR2 YYNGEE. V lost 4 bases and J 4 bases, leaving 12 bases between the germline ends. This CDR3 comprises 15 residues. In DNA form, the CDR3 reads TGTGCCAGCAGCATAAGGGGTTCCGGGGCCAACGTCCTGACTTTC. Its translation: CASSIRGSGANVLTF.

This clonotype was observed a handful of times. The chain employs TRBV7-2 and TRBJ2-1, with D perhaps TRBD2 (5 bases). Per germline, CDR1 SGHTA and CDR2 FQGNSA. Trimming removed 3 bases from V and 8 bases from J, with 17 bases in between. This CDR3 is built from 15 residues. The CDR3: CASSFFTPGRDEQFF. The DNA for the CDR3 is TGTGCCAGCAGCTTTTTTACTCCGGGGAGAGATGAGCAGTTCTTC.

This clonotype was picked up a small number of times. The genes are TRBV5-1 and TRBJ2-5; D is ambiguous. The CDR3 has 14 residues. Trimming left V 0 bases short and J 1 base short, with 7 bases between. CDR1 SGHRS and CDR2 YFSETQ come from the germline V gene. The CDR3 bases are TGCGCCAGCAGCTTGGGGGCGAGCCAAGAGACCCAGTACTTC. Its protein is CASSLGASQETQYF.

V usage is TRBV28 and J usage is TRBJ2-1, with 8 bases fitting TRBD2. J gave up 7 bases and V 1 base, and 3 bases lay outside the gene matches. Per the germline V gene, CDR1 is MDHEN and CDR2 is SYDVKM. The CDR3 extends over 14 amino acids. CDR3 nucleotides: TGTGCCAGCAGTTTATCCGGGACTAGAAATGAGCAGTTCTTC. Encoded protein: CASSLSGTRNEQFF.

This clonotype appeared a few times. Here the CDR3 reads CASSAGVSERNEKLFF. The CDR3 DNA reads TGCGCCAGCAGCGCCGGAGTATCAGAACGTAATGAAAAACTGTTTTTT. The V and J genes are TRBV5-1 and TRBJ1-4; D is undetermined. CDR1 SGHRS and CDR2 YFSETQ come from the germline V gene. The CDR3 length is 16 residues. Trimming took off 4 bases at V and 4 bases at J, with 17 bases between the two ends.

This clonotype occurred a few times. The chain couples TRBV2 to TRBJ1-1; D gene uncertain. V shed 2 bases and J shed 8 bases, with 9 bases lying between them. Germline V lookup: CDR1 SNHLY, CDR2 FYNNEI. The CDR3 has 12 residues. The CDR3 nucleotides read TGTGCCAGCAGTGAATATGGCAGAGAAGCTTTCTTT. Its translation: CASSEYGREAFF.

This clonotype was counted only a few times. The chain employs TRBV5-1 and TRBJ1-2; 7 nucleotides agree with TRBD1. CDR1 is SGHRS and CDR2 is YFSETQ in the germline V gene. The CDR3 is 14 amino acids. Unmatched junction bases numbered 6, after V lost 4 bases and J lost 3 bases. The CDR3 loop is CASSRDRVDYGYTF. CDR3 DNA: TGCGCCAGCAGCAGAGACAGGGTAGACTATGGCTACACCTTC.